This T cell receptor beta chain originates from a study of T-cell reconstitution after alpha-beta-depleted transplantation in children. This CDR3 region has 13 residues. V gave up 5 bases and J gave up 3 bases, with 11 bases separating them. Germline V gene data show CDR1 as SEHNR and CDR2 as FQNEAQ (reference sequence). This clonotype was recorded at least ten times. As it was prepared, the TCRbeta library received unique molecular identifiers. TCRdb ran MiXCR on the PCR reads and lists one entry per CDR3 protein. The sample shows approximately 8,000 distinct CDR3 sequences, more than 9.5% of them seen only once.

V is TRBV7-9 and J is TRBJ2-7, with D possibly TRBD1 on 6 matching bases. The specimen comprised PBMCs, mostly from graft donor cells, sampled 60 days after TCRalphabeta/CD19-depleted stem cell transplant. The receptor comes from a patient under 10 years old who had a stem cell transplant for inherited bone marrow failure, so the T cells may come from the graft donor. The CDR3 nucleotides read TGTGCCAGCAGCGTATGGACAGACTACGAGCAGTACTTC. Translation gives CASSVWTDYEQYF.